The 4 T cell receptor beta chains reported below all come from one sample, sequenced in a study of blood T cell repertoires in COVID-19. Profiled with immunoSEQ multiplex PCR; TCRdb holds only in-frame clones, not every one. The repertoire holds about 200,000 clones, with around 87% as singletons. Sample: peripheral blood. These receptor sequences come from a woman aged 45-59 years with COVID-19, enrolled during active disease.

This clone was observed a single time. V and J are TRBV7-9 and TRBJ1-2, with 9 bases identical to TRBD1. Germline assignment: CDR1 SEHNR and CDR2 FQNEAQ (reference sequence). The CDR3 contains 15 residues. V was pared by 3 bases and J by 7 bases, with 9 bases of the junction left unmatched. CDR3 coding DNA: TGTGCCAGCAGCTTGGAACAGGGGGCCCATAGTGGCTACACCTTC. This encodes CASSLEQGAHSGYTF.

This chain uses TRBV6-5 with TRBJ1-5; 10 nucleotides match TRBD1. The germline V gene has CDR1 MNHEY and CDR2 SVGAGI. V shed 0 bases, J shed 4 bases, and the junction held 3 bases outside the gene matches. The CDR3 length is 16 residues. The CDR3 loop reads CASSYSGTGENQPQHF. CDR3 sequence (DNA): TGTGCCAGCAGTTACTCCGGGACAGGGGAAAATCAGCCCCAGCATTTT.

This rearrangement joins TRBV11-3 to TRBJ1-1; 7 nucleotides line up with TRBD1. The CDR3 is made up of 14 amino acids. Germline-derived CDR1 and CDR2 are SGHNT and YENEEA. The junction had 2 bases not matched to a gene; V was cut back by 4 bases and J by 0 bases. Here the CDR3 DNA reads TGTGCCAGCAGCTCGGGACAGCTGAACACTGAAGCTTTCTTT. This translates into CASSSGQLNTEAFF.

This clone has only one observation. The chain uses TRBV5-3 and TRBJ2-7; possibly TRBD1 for D (6 bases). TRBV5-3 is given ORF status, its function remaining uncertain. CDR3 length: 18 residues. The V and J ends lost 1 base and 4 bases respectively, with 24 bases between them. In nucleotides, the CDR3 is TGTGCCAGAAGCTTGAGCTCTGGCCGGGACACAAGAACATACGAGCAGTACGTC. The encoded protein is CARSLSSGRDTRTYEQYV.